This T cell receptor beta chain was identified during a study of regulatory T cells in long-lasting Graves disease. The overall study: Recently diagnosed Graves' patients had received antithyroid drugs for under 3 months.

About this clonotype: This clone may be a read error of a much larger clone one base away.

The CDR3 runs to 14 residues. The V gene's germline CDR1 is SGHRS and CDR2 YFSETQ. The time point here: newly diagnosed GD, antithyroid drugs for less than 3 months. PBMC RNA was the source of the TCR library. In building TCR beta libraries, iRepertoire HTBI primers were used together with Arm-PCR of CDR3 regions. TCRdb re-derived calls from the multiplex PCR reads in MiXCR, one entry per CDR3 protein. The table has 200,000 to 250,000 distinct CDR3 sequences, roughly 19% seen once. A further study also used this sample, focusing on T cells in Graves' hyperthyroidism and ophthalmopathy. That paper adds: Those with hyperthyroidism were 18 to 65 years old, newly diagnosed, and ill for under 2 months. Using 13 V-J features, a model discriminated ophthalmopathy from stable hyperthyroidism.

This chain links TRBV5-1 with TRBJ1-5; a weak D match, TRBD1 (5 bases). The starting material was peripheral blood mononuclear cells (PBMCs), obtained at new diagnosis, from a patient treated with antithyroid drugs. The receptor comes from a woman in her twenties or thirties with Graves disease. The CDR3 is CASSPDMSNQLQHF. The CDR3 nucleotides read TGCGCCAGCAGCCCGGACATGAGCAATCAGCTCCAGCATTTT.